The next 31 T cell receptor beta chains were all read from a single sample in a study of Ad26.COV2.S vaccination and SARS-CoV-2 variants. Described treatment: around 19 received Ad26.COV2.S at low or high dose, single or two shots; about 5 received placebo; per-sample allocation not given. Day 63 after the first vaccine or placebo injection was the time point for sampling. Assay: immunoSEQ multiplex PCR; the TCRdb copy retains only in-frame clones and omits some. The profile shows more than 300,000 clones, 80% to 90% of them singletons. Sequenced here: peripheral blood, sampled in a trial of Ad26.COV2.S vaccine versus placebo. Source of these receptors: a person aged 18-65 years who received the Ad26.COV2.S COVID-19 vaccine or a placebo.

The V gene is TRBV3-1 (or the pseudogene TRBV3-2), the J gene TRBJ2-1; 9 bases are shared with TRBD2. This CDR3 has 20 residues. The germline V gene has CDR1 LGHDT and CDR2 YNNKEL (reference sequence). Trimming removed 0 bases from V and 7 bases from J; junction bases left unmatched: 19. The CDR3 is CASSQDWGLAGTPSGNEQFF. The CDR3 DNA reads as TGTGCCAGCAGCCAAGATTGGGGGCTAGCGGGAACCCCGAGTGGAAATGAGCAGTTCTTC.

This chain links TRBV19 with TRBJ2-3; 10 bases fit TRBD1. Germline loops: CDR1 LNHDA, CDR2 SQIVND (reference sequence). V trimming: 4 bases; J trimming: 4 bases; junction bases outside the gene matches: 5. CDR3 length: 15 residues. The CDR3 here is CASSRGTGVSDTQYF. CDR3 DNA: TGTGCCAGTAGTAGGGGGACAGGGGTTTCAGATACGCAGTATTTT.

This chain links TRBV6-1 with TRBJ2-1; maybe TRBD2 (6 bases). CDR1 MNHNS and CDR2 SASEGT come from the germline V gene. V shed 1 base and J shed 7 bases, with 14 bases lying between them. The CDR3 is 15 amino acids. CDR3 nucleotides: TGTGCCAGCAGTGAAGTCTGGGGCGCGGGGAATGAGCAGTTCTTC. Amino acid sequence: CASSEVWGAGNEQFF.

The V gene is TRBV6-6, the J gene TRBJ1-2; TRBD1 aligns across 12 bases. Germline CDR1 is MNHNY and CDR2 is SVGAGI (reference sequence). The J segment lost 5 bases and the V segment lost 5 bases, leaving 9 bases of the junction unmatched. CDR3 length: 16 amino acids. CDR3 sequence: CASSPGQGAFDYGYTF. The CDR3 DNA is TGTGCCAGCAGTCCGGGACAGGGGGCTTTCGATTATGGCTACACCTTC.

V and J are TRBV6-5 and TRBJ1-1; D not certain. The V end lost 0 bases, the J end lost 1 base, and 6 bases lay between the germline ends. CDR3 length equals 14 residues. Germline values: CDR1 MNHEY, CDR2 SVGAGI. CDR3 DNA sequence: TGTGCCAGCAGTTACTCCGCTTGGAACACTGAAGCTTTCTTT. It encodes CASSYSAWNTEAFF.

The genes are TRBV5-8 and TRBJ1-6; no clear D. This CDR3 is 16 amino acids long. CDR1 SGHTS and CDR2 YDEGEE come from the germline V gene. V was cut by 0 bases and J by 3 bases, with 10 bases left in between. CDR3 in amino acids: CASSLAWGLYNSPLHF. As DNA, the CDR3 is TGTGCCAGCAGCTTGGCCTGGGGTCTCTATAATTCACCCCTCCACTTT. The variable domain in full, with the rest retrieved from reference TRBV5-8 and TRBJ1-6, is EAGVTQSPTHLIKTRGQQATLRCSPISGHTSVYWYQQALGLGLQFLLWYDEGEERNRGNFPPRFSGRQFPNYSSELNVNALELEDSALYLCASSLAWGLYNSPLHFGNGTRLTVT.

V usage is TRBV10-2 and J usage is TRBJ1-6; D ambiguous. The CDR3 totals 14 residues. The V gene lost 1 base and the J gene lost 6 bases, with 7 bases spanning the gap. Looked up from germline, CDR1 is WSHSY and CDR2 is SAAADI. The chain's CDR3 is CASSELGSNSPLHF. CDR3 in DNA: TGCGCCAGCAGTGAGTTAGGGAGTAATTCACCCCTCCACTTT.

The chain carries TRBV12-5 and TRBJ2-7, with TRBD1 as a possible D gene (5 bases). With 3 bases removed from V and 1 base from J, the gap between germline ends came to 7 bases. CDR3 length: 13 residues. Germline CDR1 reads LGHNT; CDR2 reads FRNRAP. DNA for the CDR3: TGTGCTAGTGGTTTAGGGGTATCCTACGAGCAGTACTTC. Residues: CASGLGVSYEQYF.

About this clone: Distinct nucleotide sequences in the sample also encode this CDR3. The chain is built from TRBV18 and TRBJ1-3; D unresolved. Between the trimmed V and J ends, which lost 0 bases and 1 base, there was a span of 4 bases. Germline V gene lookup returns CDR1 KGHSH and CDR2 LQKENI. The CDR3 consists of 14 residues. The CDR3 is CASSPPGSGNTIYF. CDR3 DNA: TGTGCCAGCTCACCACCGGGGTCTGGAAACACCATATATTTT.

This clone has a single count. CDR3 bases: TGCGCCAGCAGTACCGGGACAGGGAGGACCAATGAGCAGTTCTTC. Amino acids: CASSTGTGRTNEQFF. The chain employs TRBV5-1 and TRBJ2-1, with 9 bases lining up with TRBD1. The V and J ends lost 5 bases and 6 bases, in that order; junction bases with no gene match: 9. CDR1 SGHRS and CDR2 YFSETQ come from the germline V gene. This CDR3 spans 15 amino acids. The full variable domain, its missing parts supplied by reference TRBV5-1 and TRBJ2-1, is KAGVTQTPRYLIKTRGQQVTLSCSPISGHRSVSWYQQTPGQGLQFLFEYFSETQRNKGNFPGRFSGRQFSNSRSEMNVSTLELGDSALYLCASSTGTGRTNEQFFGPGTRLTVL.

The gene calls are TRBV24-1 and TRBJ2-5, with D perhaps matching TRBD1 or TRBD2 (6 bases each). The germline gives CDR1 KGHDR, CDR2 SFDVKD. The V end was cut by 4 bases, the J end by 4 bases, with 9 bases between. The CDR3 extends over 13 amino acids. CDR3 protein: CATSEGGVETQYF. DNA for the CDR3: TGTGCCACCAGTGAGGGGGGCGTAGAGACCCAGTACTTC.

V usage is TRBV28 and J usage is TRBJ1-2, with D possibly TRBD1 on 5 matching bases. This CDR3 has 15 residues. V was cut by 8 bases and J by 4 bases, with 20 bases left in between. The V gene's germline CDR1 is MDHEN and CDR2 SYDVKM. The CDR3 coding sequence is TGTGCCAGCTCACCCCCGGCGGGAGGGACCTATGGCTACACCTTC. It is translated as CASSPPAGGTYGYTF.

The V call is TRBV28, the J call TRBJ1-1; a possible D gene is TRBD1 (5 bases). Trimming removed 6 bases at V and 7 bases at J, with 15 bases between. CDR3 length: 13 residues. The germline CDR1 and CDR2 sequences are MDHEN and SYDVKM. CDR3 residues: CASSAPGQFEAFF. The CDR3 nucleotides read TGTGCCAGCAGCGCCCCCGGACAATTTGAAGCTTTCTTT.

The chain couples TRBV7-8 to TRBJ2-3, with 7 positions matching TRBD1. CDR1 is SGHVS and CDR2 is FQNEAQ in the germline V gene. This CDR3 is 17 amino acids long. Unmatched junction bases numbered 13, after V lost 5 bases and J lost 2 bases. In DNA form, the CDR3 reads TGTGCCAGCAGCCCGACAGGGTGGTACCCTTACACAGATACGCAGTATTTT. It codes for CASSPTGWYPYTDTQYF.

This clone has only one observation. CDR3: CASSPSYEQYF. Written as DNA, the CDR3 is TGTGCCAGCAGTCCCTCGTACGAGCAGTACTTC. The chain joins TRBV2 to TRBJ2-7; no reliable D call. V lost 5 bases and J lost 4, with 6 bases in between. This CDR3 contains 11 residues. CDR1 is SNHLY and CDR2 is FYNNEI in the germline V gene. Full variable domain (outside the CDR3, taken from reference TRBV2 and TRBJ2-7): EPEVTQTPSHQVTQMGQEVILRCVPISNHLYFYWYRQILGQKVEFLVSFYNNEISEKSEIFDDQFSVERPDGSNFTLKIRSTKLEDSAMYFCASSPSYEQYFGPGTRLTVT.

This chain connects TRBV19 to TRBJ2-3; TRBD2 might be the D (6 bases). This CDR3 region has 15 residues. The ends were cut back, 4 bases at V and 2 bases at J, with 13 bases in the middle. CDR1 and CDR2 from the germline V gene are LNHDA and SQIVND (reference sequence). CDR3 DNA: TGTGCCAGTAGTAAGATACGGGAGAACACAGATACGCAGTATTTT. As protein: CASSKIRENTDTQYF.

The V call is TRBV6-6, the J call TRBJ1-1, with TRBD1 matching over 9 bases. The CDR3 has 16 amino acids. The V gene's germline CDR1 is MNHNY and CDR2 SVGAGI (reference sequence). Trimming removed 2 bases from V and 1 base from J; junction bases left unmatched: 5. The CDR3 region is CASSYGTGYGNTEAFF. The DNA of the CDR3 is TGTGCCAGCAGTTACGGGACAGGGTACGGGAACACTGAAGCTTTCTTT.

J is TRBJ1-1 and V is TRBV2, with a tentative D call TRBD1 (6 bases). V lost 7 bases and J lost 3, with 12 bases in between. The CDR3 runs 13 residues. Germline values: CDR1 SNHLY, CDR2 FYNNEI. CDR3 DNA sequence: TGTGCCAGCACTTGGGACACCTACACTGAAGCTTTCTTT. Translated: CASTWDTYTEAFF.

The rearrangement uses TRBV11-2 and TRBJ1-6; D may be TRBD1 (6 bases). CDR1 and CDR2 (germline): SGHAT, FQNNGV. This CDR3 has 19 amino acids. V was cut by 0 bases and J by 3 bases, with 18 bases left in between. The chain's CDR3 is CASSLEGGRPTHYNSPLHF. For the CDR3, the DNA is TGTGCCAGCAGCTTAGAAGGGGGACGCCCGACCCACTATAATTCACCCCTCCACTTT.

The CDR3 loop reads CASSQDGGLHDSYNEQFF. For the CDR3, the DNA is TGCGCCAGCAGCCAAGATGGGGGACTTCACGACTCCTACAATGAGCAGTTCTTC. The chain combines TRBV4-1 with TRBJ2-1; maybe TRBD2 (6 bases). The V gene lost 0 bases and the J gene lost 0 bases, with 15 bases spanning the gap. The length of the CDR3 is 18 residues. Germline CDR1 reads MGHRA; CDR2 reads YSYEKL.

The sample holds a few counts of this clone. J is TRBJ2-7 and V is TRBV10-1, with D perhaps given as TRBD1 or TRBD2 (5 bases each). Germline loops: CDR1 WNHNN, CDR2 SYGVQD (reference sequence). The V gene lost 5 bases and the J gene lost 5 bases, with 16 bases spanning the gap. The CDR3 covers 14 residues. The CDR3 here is CASSPGTSGHEQYF. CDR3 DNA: TGCGCCAGCAGTCCCGGGACGTCCGGACACGAGCAGTACTTC.

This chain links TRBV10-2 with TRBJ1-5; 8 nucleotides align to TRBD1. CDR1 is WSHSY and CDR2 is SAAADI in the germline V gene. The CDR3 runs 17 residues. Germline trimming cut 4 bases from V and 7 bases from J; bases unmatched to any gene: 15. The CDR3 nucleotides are TGCGCCAGCAGTGTTGACCCACCTTGGACAGGGTCACAGCCCCAGCATTTT. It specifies CASSVDPPWTGSQPQHF.

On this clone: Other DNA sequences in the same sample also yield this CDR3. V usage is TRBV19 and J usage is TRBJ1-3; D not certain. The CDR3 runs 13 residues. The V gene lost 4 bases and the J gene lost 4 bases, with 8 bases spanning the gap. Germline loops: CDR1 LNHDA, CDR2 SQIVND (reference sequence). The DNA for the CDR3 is TGTGCCAGTAGTAGAGGGAGCGGAAACACCATATATTTT. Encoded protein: CASSRGSGNTIYF.

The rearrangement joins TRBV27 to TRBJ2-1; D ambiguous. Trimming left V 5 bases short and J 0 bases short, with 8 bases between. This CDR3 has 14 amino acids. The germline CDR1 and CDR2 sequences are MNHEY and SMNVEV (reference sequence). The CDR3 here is CASSGSSSYNEQFF. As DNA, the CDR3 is TGTGCCAGCAGTGGGTCCAGCTCCTACAATGAGCAGTTCTTC.

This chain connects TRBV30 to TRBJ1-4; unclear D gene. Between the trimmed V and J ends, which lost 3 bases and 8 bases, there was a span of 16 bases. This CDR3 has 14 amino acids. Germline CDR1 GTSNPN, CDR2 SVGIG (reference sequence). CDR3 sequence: CAWSESSGSEKLFF. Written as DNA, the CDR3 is TGTGCCTGGAGCGAGAGTAGCGGGTCGGAAAAACTGTTTTTT.

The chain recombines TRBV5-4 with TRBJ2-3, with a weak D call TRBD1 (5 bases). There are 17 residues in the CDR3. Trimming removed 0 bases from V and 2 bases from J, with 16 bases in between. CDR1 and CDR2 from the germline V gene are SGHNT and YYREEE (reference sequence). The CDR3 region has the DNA TGTGCCAGCAGCTTGGCAGGGAAGGGGATGTACACAGATACGCAGTATTTT. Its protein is CASSLAGKGMYTDTQYF.

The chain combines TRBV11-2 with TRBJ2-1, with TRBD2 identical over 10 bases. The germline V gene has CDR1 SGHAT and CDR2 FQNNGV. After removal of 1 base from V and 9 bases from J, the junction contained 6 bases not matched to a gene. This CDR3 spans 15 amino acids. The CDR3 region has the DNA TGTGCCAGCAGCTTAGTCAGCGGGGGGGTCGGTGAGCAGTTCTTC. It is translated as CASSLVSGGVGEQFF.

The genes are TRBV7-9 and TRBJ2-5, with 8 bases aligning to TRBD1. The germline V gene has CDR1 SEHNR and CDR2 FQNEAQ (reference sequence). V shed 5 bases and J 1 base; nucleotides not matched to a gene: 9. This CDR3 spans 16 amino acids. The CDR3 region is CASSRSAGQVQETQYF. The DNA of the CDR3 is TGTGCCAGCAGCCGATCGGCGGGACAGGTCCAAGAGACCCAGTACTTC.

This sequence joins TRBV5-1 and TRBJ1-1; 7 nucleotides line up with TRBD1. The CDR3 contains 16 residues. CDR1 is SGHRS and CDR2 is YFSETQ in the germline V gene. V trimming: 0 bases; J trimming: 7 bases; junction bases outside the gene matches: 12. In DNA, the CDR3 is TGCGCCAGCAGCTTGGAGGACGGGCGGCAGGGGGATGAAGCTTTCTTT. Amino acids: CASSLEDGRQGDEAFF.

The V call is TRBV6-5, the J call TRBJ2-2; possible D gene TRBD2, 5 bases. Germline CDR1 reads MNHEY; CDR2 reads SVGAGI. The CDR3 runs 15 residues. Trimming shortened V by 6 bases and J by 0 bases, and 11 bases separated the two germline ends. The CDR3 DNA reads TGTGCCAGCAGGTTTGCCGGGACGAACACCGGGGAGCTGTTTTTT. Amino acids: CASRFAGTNTGELFF.

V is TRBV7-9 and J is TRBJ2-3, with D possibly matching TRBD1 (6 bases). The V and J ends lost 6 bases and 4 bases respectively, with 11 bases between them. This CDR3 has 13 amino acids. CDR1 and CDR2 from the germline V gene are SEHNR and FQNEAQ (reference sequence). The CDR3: CASRQQGADTQYF. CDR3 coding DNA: TGTGCCAGCAGACAACAGGGCGCAGATACGCAGTATTTT.